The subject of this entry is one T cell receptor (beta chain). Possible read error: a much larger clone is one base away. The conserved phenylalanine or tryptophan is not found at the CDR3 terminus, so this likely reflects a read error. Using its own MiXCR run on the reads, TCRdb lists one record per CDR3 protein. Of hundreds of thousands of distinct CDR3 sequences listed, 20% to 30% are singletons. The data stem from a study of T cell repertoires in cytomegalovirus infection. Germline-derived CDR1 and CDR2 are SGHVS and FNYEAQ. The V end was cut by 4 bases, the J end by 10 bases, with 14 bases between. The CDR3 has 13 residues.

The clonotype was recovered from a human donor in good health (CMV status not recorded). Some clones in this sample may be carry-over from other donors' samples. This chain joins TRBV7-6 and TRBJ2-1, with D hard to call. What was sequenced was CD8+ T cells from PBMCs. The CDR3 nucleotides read TGTGCCAGCAGCTCAGAAGGCCGAATGGAGCAGTTCTTG. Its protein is CASSSEGRMEQFL.